The clone carrying this TCR beta chain was detected once. Its antigen remains unidentified. The study ran its PCR with 60 Vbeta and 13 Jbeta primers. Sequencing used immunoSEQ multiplex PCR; TCRdb keeps in-frame clones, though not all of them. The profile shows 240,000 or so clones, about 80% of them singletons. This entry belongs to a study of cytomegalovirus exposure and HLA in healthy donors. This CDR3 is 15 amino acids long. The germline V and J ends were trimmed by 5 bases and 4 bases, with 14 bases remaining between them. Germline loops: CDR1 SEHNR, CDR2 FQNEAQ (reference sequence). Overall study findings and caveats: According to an earlier analysis, most TCR beta V segments yielded productive rearrangements about 87% or about 30% of the time.

This receptor was identified in a woman in her thirties or forties in good health and CMV-seropositive. The chain combines TRBV7-9 with TRBJ1-4, with D possibly being TRBD1 (6 bases). Input material: PBMCs. The CDR3 reads CASSTRQDFNEKLFF. The DNA for the CDR3 is TGTGCCAGCAGCACTCGACAGGACTTTAATGAAAAACTGTTTTTT.